A selection of T cell receptor beta chains follows, all from one sample in a study of Graves' ophthalmopathy and Graves' hyperthyroidism. TCRdb processed the multiplex PCR reads anew with MiXCR; each CDR3 protein has one entry. This sample has 170,000 or so distinct CDR3 sequences, with 37% found just once. Input material: peripheral blood. All receptors come from a middle-aged woman with Graves' ophthalmopathy. Both conserved end residues are part of each CDR3. D genes are given only for firm matches. Part of the rows lack a size; the others show once, few, many or a class for expanded clones.

V gene	D gene	J gene	clone size	CDR3 protein	CDR3 DNA
TRBV6-1	NA	TRBJ1-2	many	CASRGGNYGYTF	TGTGCCAGCAGAGGTGGAAACTATGGCTACACCTTC
TRBV12-3/TRBV12-4	NA	TRBJ2-2	many	CAIKGVGTGELFF	TGTGCCATTAAGGGGGTCGGCACCGGGGAGCTGTTTTTT
TRBV20-1	NA	TRBJ1-5	many	CSARPGTLSNQPQHF	TGCAGTGCTAGACCTGGGACACTTAGCAATCAGCCCCAGCATTTT
TRBV15	NA	TRBJ2-7	many	CATSRDLETYEQYF	TGTGCCACCAGCAGAGATCTGGAGACCTACGAGCAGTACTTC
TRBV11-3	NA	TRBJ2-5	many	CASSLVGGPAKETQYF	TGTGCCAGCAGCTTAGTGGGAGGCCCCGCCAAAGAGACCCAGTACTTC
TRBV11-2	NA	TRBJ1-3	many	CASSLEGNPGNTIYF	TGTGCCAGCAGCTTAGAAGGGAACCCCGGAAACACCATATATTTT
TRBV28	TRBD1	TRBJ2-7	many	CASSLTGQGSYEQYF	TGTGCCAGCAGTCTTACGGGACAGGGATCCTACGAGCAGTACTTC
TRBV9	NA	TRBJ2-7	many	CASSAYPTYEQYF	TGTGCCAGCAGCGCCTACCCCACCTACGAGCAGTACTTC
TRBV7-2	NA	TRBJ1-2	many	CASSLQDGNYGYTF	TGTGCCAGCAGCTTACAAGACGGGAACTATGGCTACACCTTC
TRBV28	NA	TRBJ2-5	NA	CASSPSGRTYQETQYF	TGTGCCAGCAGTCCGTCGGGCAGGACGTACCAAGAGACCCAGTACTTC
TRBV9	NA	TRBJ1-5	many	CASSVSLGQPQHF	TGTGCCAGCAGCGTGTCCCTCGGTCAGCCCCAGCATTTT
TRBV12-3/TRBV12-4	TRBD1	TRBJ2-5	many	CASSRMYRTGTQETQYF	TGTGCCAGCAGCCGTATGTATAGGACAGGGACTCAAGAGACCCAGTACTTC
TRBV9	NA	TRBJ1-1	many	CASTPGGVMNTEAFF	TGTGCCAGCACCCCTGGGGGGGTCATGAACACTGAAGCTTTCTTT
TRBV3-1	TRBD2	TRBJ2-7	many	CASSQLAGGSEQYF	TGTGCCAGCAGCCAACTAGCGGGGGGGAGCGAGCAGTACTTC
TRBV20-1	NA	TRBJ1-1	many	CSMPRGLKTEAFF	TGCAGTATGCCCAGAGGGCTGAAGACTGAAGCTTTCTTT
TRBV6-5	NA	TRBJ1-1	many	CASSYSPGLNTEAFF	TGTGCCAGCAGTTACTCGCCGGGACTGAACACTGAAGCTTTCTTT
TRBV28	TRBD2	TRBJ2-7	NA	CASSGRLAGFYEQYF	TGTGCCAGCAGCGGGAGACTAGCGGGTTTCTACGAGCAGTACTTC
TRBV9	NA	TRBJ1-2	many	CASSVANTF	TGTGCCAGCAGCGTAGCCAACACCTTC
TRBV20-1	TRBD2	TRBJ2-5	many	CSAAAGMETQYF	TGCAGTGCTGCAGCGGGAATGGAGACCCAGTACTTC
TRBV7-8	TRBD1	TRBJ1-3	once	CASSRDRERRSTIYF	TGTGCCAGCAGCCGGGACAGGGAGAGAAGAAGCACCATATATTTT
TRBV5-5	NA	TRBJ1-5	many	CASSLEPNPSNQPQHF	TGTGCCAGCAGCTTGGAGCCAAACCCGAGCAATCAGCCCCAGCATTTT
TRBV24-1	TRBD1	TRBJ2-7	NA	CASSAGTGLYF	TGTGCCAGCAGTGCCGGGACAGGGTTATACTTC
TRBV12-5	NA	TRBJ2-5	many	CASGLVNLETQYF	TGTGCTAGTGGTTTGGTAAATTTGGAGACCCAGTACTTC
TRBV30	TRBD1	TRBJ1-1	NA	CAWMGTGGTEAFF	TGTGCCTGGATGGGGACAGGGGGCACTGAAGCTTTCTTT
TRBV20-1	NA	TRBJ1-2	many	CSARDRAGAGYGYTF	TGCAGTGCTAGAGATCGGGCAGGGGCGGGCTATGGCTACACCTTC
TRBV7-2	NA	TRBJ2-7	few	CASSSGLPSYEQYF	TGTGCCAGCAGTTCGGGACTGCCCTCCTACGAGCAGTACTTC
TRBV2	TRBD2	TRBJ2-7	NA	CASSGTGLAGGQEQYF	TGTGCCAGCAGTGGGACGGGCCTAGCGGGAGGGCAAGAGCAGTACTTC
TRBV28	NA	TRBJ1-1	NA	CASSPGGESTEAFF	TGTGCCAGCAGTCCCGGAGGCGAGAGCACTGAAGCTTTCTTT
TRBV20-1	NA	TRBJ1-5	many	CSAGGRGGGYQPQHF	TGCAGTGCTGGGGGGCGAGGCGGGGGTTATCAGCCCCAGCATTTT
TRBV20-1	TRBD2	TRBJ2-7	many	CSARRLTSVDEQYF	TGCAGTGCTAGACGACTCACTAGCGTGGACGAGCAGTACTTC
TRBV28	NA	TRBJ1-5	NA	CASSSVDQPQHF	TGTGCCAGCAGTTCGGTCGATCAGCCCCAGCATTTT
TRBV6-1	TRBD2	TRBJ2-5	NA	CASSGLAVQETQYF	TGTGCCAGCAGCGGACTAGCGGTCCAAGAGACCCAGTACTTC
TRBV7-2	NA	TRBJ2-5	many	CASSMKGGGTETQYF	TGTGCCAGCAGCATGAAGGGGGGGGGGACGGAGACCCAGTACTTC
TRBV29-1	NA	TRBJ1-1	many	CSVGQQNTEAFF	TGCAGCGTTGGACAGCAGAACACTGAAGCTTTCTTT
TRBV19	NA	TRBJ1-1	many	CASTKGGRYTEAFF	TGTGCCAGCACAAAGGGCGGTAGGTACACTGAAGCTTTCTTT
TRBV6-5	TRBD1	TRBJ1-1	many	CASSYPSQGSDTEAFF	TGTGCCAGCAGTTACCCATCACAGGGGAGCGACACTGAAGCTTTCTTT
TRBV19	TRBD1	TRBJ2-5	many	CASSPDRGAGTQYF	TGTGCCAGTAGCCCGGACAGGGGAGCGGGGACCCAGTACTTC
TRBV29-1	TRBD1	TRBJ2-5	NA	CSGGQEETQYF	TGCAGCGGTGGACAGGAGGAGACCCAGTACTTC
TRBV18	NA	TRBJ1-2	many	CASSPQHGQSYGYTF	TGTGCCAGCTCACCACAACACGGACAGTCCTATGGCTACACCTTC
TRBV12-3/TRBV12-4	NA	TRBJ1-2	NA	CASSLRRGLGGYTF	TGTGCCAGCAGTTTAAGGAGGGGTTTGGGCGGCTACACCTTC
TRBV27	NA	TRBJ1-1	NA	CASRFGTKAFF	TGTGCCAGCAGGTTCGGTACCAAAGCTTTCTTT
TRBV18	NA	TRBJ1-6	many	CASSVDRSGSFHF	TGTGCCAGCTCAGTCGATCGTTCGGGTTCGTTCCACTTT
TRBV15	TRBD1	TRBJ1-1	many	CATSRDPWTGEAFF	TGTGCCACCAGCAGAGATCCTTGGACAGGTGAAGCTTTCTTT
TRBV20-1	TRBD2	TRBJ2-7	many	CSGQSGGAGDEQYF	TGCAGCGGACAAAGCGGGGGCGCTGGGGACGAGCAGTACTTC
TRBV12-3/TRBV12-4	TRBD2	TRBJ2-7	NA	CASSPPRGAGGFYEQYF	TGTGCCAGCAGTCCCCCCCGAGGAGCGGGAGGATTCTACGAGCAGTACTTC
TRBV5-5	TRBD1	TRBJ1-1	many	CASSLGDRGTEAFF	TGTGCCAGCAGCTTGGGGGACAGGGGCACTGAAGCTTTCTTT
TRBV10-1	NA	TRBJ2-7	many	CASSESGLGIYEQYF	TGCGCCAGCAGTGAGTCTGGCTTAGGAATCTACGAGCAGTACTTC
TRBV10-3	NA	TRBJ1-5	many	CAISDGNGQPQHF	TGTGCCATCAGTGATGGGAATGGTCAGCCCCAGCATTTT
TRBV7-8	NA	TRBJ2-5	many	CASSQRSGADPRETQYF	TGTGCCAGCAGTCAGCGCTCGGGAGCGGACCCCAGGGAGACCCAGTACTTC